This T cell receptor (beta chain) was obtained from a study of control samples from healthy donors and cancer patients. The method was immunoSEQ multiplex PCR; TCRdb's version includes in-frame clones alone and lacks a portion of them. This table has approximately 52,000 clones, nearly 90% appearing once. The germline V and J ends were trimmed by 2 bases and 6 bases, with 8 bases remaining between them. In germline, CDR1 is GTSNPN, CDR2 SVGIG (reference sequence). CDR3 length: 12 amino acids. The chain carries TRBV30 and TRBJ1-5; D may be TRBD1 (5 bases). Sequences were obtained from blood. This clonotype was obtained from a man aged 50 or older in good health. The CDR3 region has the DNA TGTGCCTGGAGTAAGAGGGGTCAGCCCCAGCATTTT. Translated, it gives CAWSKRGQPQHF.